These 2 T cell receptor beta chains were all obtained from the same sample, sequenced in a study of tumor-infiltrating lymphocytes in primary liver carcinoma. TCR beta cDNA was made from approximately 540 ng total RNA with a constant-region primer. The TCR beta library was amplified through three nested multiplex PCR rounds in a modified ARM-PCR procedure. Investigators reported that the first two PCR rounds, at 10 cycles each, used TRBV1-TRBV30 forward primers with a C-beta reverse primer. TCRdb re-analysed the multiplex PCR reads in MiXCR, keeping a single row per CDR3 protein. Among over 95,000 distinct CDR3 sequences listed, almost 70% were seen once. Each 20-30 mg portion of unsorted bulk tissue served as the source for co-extraction of RNA and DNA. Sequences were obtained from liver tumor tissue from sampling region 5. Specified subset: tumor region T5, tumor centre. Receptor source: a woman aged 55-75 years with primary liver carcinoma and hepatitis B virus infection.

A remark on this clonotype: One junction end does not reproduce the germline sequence, and a read error may be involved. CDR3 DNA sequence: TGTGCCAGCAGCTTACGGGGACAGGGAGAAAAACTGCTTTTT. Its protein product is CASSLRGQGEKLLF. The V call is TRBV11-2, the J call TRBJ1-4; 9 bases agree with TRBD1. The CDR3 has 14 residues. CDR1 is SGHAT and CDR2 is FQNNGV in the germline V gene.

Points on this clonotype: A read error is possible here, since a much larger clone lies one base away. The chain joins TRBV7-9 to TRBJ2-7; D is uncertain. The CDR3 contains 15 residues. Per the germline V gene, CDR1 is SEHNR and CDR2 is FQNEAQ (reference sequence). V dropped 5 bases and J dropped 8 bases, with 22 bases sitting between them. The CDR3 sequence is CASSRGRPAFDKQYF. CDR3 nucleotide sequence: TGTGCCAGCAGCCGCGGACGGCCGGCATTCGACAAGCAGTACTTC.